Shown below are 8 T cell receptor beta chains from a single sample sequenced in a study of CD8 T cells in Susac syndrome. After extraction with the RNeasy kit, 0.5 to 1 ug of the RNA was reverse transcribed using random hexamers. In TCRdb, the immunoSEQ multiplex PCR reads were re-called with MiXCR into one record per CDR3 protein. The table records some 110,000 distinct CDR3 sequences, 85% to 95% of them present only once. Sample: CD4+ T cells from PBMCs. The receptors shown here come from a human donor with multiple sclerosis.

The CDR3 here is CSASFGANTEAFF. The CDR3 DNA is TGCAGTGCTAGTTTTGGGGCGAACACTGAAGCTTTCTTT. V and J are TRBV20-1 and TRBJ1-1; a weak D match, TRBD1 (5 bases). The germline V and J ends were trimmed by 3 bases and 1 base, with 9 bases remaining between them. The CDR3 is made up of 13 amino acids. Germline-derived CDR1 and CDR2 are DFQATT and SNEGSKA (reference sequence).

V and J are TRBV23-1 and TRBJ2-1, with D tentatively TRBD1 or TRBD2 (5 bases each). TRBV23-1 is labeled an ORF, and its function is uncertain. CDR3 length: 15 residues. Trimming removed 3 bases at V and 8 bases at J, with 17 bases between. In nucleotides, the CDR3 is TGCGCCAGCAGTCAGCCGAGGGACGATCAGGATGAGCAGTTCTTC. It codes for CASSQPRDDQDEQFF.

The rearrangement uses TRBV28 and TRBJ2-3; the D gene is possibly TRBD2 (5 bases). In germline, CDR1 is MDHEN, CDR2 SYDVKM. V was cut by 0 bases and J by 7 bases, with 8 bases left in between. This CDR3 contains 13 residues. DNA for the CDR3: TGTGCCAGCAGTTTATGGGACTCAAATACGCAGTATTTT. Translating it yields CASSLWDSNTQYF.

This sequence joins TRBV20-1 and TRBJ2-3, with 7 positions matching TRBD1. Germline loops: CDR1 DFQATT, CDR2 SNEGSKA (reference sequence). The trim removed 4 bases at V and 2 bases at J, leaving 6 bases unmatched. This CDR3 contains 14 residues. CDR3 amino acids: CSANEQGPTDTQYF. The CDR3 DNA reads TGCAGTGCTAATGAACAGGGGCCCACAGATACGCAGTATTTT.

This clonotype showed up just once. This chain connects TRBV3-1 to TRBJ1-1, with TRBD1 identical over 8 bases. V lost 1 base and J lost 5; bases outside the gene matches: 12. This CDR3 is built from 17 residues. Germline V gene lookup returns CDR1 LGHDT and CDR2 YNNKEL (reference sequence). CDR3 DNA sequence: TGTGCCAGCAGCCAAGCTGGACAGGGCCATGATGGAACTGAAGCTTTCTTT. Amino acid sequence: CASSQAGQGHDGTEAFF. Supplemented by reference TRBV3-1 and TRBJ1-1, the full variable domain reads DTAVSQTPKYLVTQMGNDKSIKCEQNLGHDTMYWYKQDSKKFLKIMFSYNNKELIINETVPNRFSPKSPDKAHLNLHINSLELGDSAVYFCASSQAGQGHDGTEAFFGQGTRLTVV.

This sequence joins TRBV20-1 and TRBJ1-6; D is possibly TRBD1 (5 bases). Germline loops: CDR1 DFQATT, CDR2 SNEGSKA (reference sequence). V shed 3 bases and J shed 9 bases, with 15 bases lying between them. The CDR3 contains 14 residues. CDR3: CSASVRVSGSPLHF. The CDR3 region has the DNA TGCAGTGCTAGTGTCAGGGTATCAGGTTCACCCCTCCACTTT.

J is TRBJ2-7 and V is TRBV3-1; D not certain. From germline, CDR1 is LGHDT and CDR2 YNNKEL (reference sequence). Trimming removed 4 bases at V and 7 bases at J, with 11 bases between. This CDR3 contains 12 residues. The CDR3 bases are TGTGCCAGCAGCCCTAATAGAAGGGAGCAGTACTTC. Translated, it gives CASSPNRREQYF.

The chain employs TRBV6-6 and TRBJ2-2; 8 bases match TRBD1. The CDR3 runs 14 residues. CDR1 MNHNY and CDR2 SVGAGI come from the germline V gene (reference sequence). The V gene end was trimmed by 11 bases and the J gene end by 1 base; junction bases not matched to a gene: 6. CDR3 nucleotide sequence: TGTGCCTGCTCCGGGACAGGGAACACCGGGGAGCTGTTTTTT. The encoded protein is CACSGTGNTGELFF.